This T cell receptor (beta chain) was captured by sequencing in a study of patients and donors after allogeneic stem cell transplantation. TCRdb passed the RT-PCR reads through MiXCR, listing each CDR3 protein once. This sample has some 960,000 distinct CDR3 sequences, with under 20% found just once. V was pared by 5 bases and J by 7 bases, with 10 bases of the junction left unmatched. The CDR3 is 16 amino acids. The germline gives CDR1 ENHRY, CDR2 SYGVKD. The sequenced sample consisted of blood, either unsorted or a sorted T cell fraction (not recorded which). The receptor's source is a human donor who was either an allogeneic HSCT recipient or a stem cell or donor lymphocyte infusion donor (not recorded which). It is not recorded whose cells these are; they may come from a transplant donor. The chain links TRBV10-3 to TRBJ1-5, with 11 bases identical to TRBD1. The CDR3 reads CAISPTSGTGGQPQHF. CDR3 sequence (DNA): TGTGCCATCAGTCCCACGTCCGGGACAGGGGGACAGCCCCAGCATTTT.